The rows below give T cell receptor beta chains drawn from one sample of a study of blood T cells in healthy people across ages. A single record per CDR3 protein comes from TCRdb applying MiXCR to the 5' RACE reads. The sample contains approximately 350,000 distinct CDR3 sequences, roughly half of which appear only once. Sequenced sample: blood. The source is a man aged 55 to 70 in good health. Each CDR3 is given with its conserved first and last residue. Each record gives: D gene, clone size, J gene, V gene, CDR3 DNA, CDR3 protein. D genes are given only for firm matches. Expanded clones get a size class; other rows say once, few or many, or leave the size out.

D gene: -
clone size: -
J gene: TRBJ2-4
V gene: TRBV29-1
CDR3 DNA: TGCAGCGTGAAGGTCCTAGCCAAAAACATTCAGTACTTC
CDR3 protein: CSVKVLAKNIQYF

D gene: -
clone size: -
J gene: TRBJ2-5
V gene: TRBV5-1
CDR3 DNA: TGCGCCAGCAGCTTGGCCGTCCCACAGGCGACTGGGACCCAGTACTTC
CDR3 protein: CASSLAVPQATGTQYF

D gene: -
clone size: -
J gene: TRBJ2-7
V gene: TRBV28
CDR3 DNA: TGTGCCAGCATCTCCAGACAGGCGTTCTCCTACGAGCAGTACTTC
CDR3 protein: CASISRQAFSYEQYF

D gene: -
clone size: few
J gene: TRBJ2-1
V gene: TRBV29-1
CDR3 DNA: TGCAGCGCCGATGGGGGGGGCTTAAGGAATGAGCAGTTCTTC
CDR3 protein: CSADGGGLRNEQFF

D gene: TRBD2
clone size: -
J gene: TRBJ2-7
V gene: TRBV20-1
CDR3 DNA: TGCAGTGCTAGAGATATGCGGGAGGGCCGAAACGAGCAGTACTTC
CDR3 protein: CSARDMREGRNEQYF

D gene: -
clone size: -
J gene: TRBJ2-7
V gene: TRBV6-2/TRBV6-3
CDR3 DNA: TGTGCCAGCAAAGGAGGCGGATCCCCCTACGAGCAGTACTTC
CDR3 protein: CASKGGGSPYEQYF

D gene: -
clone size: -
J gene: TRBJ2-6
V gene: TRBV21-1
CDR3 DNA: TGTGCCAGCAGCAAAGTCGTAGGGGGGGACACTGGGGCCAACGTCCTGACTTTC
CDR3 protein: CASSKVVGGDTGANVLTF

D gene: TRBD1
clone size: once
J gene: TRBJ2-3
V gene: TRBV7-2
CDR3 DNA: TGTGCCAGCAGCTTGGACAGGGGAAAGGCAGGTACGCAGTATTTT
CDR3 protein: CASSLDRGKAGTQYF

D gene: TRBD1
clone size: -
J gene: TRBJ1-6
V gene: TRBV20-1
CDR3 DNA: TGCAGTGCGCAAAGACAGGGTAGAAATAATTCACCCCTCCACTTT
CDR3 protein: CSAQRQGRNNSPLHF

D gene: TRBD2
clone size: many
J gene: TRBJ2-5
V gene: TRBV5-1
CDR3 DNA: TGCGCCAGCAGCCGAACCGGGACTATAGATAAAGAGACCCAGTACTTC
CDR3 protein: CASSRTGTIDKETQYF

D gene: -
clone size: -
J gene: TRBJ2-1
V gene: TRBV15
CDR3 DNA: TGTGCCACCAGCAGAGAAGGGGGAGCGGGCAATGAGCAGTTCTTC
CDR3 protein: CATSREGGAGNEQFF

D gene: TRBD2
clone size: -
J gene: TRBJ2-5
V gene: TRBV20-1
CDR3 DNA: TGCAGTACCCACGGGGCTAGCGGGTACCAAGAGACCCAGTACTTC
CDR3 protein: CSTHGASGYQETQYF

D gene: -
clone size: few
J gene: TRBJ2-5
V gene: TRBV6-5
CDR3 DNA: TGTGCCAGCAGCCCCGACGGACGGTACCAAGAGACCCAGTACTTC
CDR3 protein: CASSPDGRYQETQYF

D gene: -
clone size: -
J gene: TRBJ2-3
V gene: TRBV11-3
CDR3 DNA: TGTGCCAGCAGCCCCGGAGGCGTGGGCCCAGATACGCAGTATTTT
CDR3 protein: CASSPGGVGPDTQYF

D gene: -
clone size: -
J gene: TRBJ2-6
V gene: TRBV7-3
CDR3 DNA: TGTGCCAGCAGCCCAAATGGGGGGGCCAACGTCCTGACTTTC
CDR3 protein: CASSPNGGANVLTF

D gene: TRBD1
clone size: few
J gene: TRBJ2-7
V gene: TRBV4-2
CDR3 DNA: TGTGCCAGCAGTCAAGACGGGACAGGGTTAAATGAGCAGTACTTC
CDR3 protein: CASSQDGTGLNEQYF

D gene: -
clone size: -
J gene: TRBJ2-7
V gene: TRBV5-1
CDR3 DNA: TGCGCCAGCAGCTCCCGGGACACTGGCTACGAGCAGTACTTC
CDR3 protein: CASSSRDTGYEQYF

D gene: -
clone size: many
J gene: TRBJ2-5
V gene: TRBV6-5
CDR3 DNA: TGTGCCAGCAGTTACCCGGGGCAGGCCCAAGAGACCCAGTACTTC
CDR3 protein: CASSYPGQAQETQYF

D gene: -
clone size: -
J gene: TRBJ2-5
V gene: TRBV3-1
CDR3 DNA: TGTGCCAGCAGCCAAGGACGACCGGGTGGGGAGACCCAGTACTTC
CDR3 protein: CASSQGRPGGETQYF

D gene: -
clone size: -
J gene: TRBJ1-4
V gene: TRBV20-1
CDR3 DNA: TGCAGTGCTAGGGGTCAGCAGGGGAGGAAGGAAAAACTGTTTTTT
CDR3 protein: CSARGQQGRKEKLFF

D gene: TRBD2
clone size: -
J gene: TRBJ2-3
V gene: TRBV14
CDR3 DNA: TGTGCCAGCAGCCCCCTCGGAGCGGGGGGTGTTACGCAGTATTTT
CDR3 protein: CASSPLGAGGVTQYF

D gene: -
clone size: few
J gene: TRBJ2-3
V gene: TRBV5-1
CDR3 DNA: TGCGCCAGCAGCTTGGAGGTTGGCGGGATGACAGATACGCAGTATTTT
CDR3 protein: CASSLEVGGMTDTQYF